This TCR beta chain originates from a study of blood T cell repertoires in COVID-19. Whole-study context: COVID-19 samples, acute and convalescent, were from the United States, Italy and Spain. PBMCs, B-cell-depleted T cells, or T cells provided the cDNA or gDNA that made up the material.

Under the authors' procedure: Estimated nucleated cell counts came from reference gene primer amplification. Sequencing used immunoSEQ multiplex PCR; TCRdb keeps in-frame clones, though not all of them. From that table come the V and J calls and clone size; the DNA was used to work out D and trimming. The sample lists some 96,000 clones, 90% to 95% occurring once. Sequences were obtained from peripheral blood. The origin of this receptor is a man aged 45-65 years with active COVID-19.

The chain's CDR3 is CATSREGMGLASYNEQFF. CDR3 bases: TGTGCCACCAGCAGAGAAGGGATGGGACTAGCGAGCTACAATGAGCAGTTCTTC. V gene TRBV15 combines with J gene TRBJ2-1, with 10 bases identical to TRBD2. This CDR3 comprises 18 residues. Germline V gene data show CDR1 as LNHNV and CDR2 as YYDKDF (reference sequence). V shed 0 bases and J 3 bases; nucleotides not matched to a gene: 8. The whole variable domain, filled in from reference TRBV15 and TRBJ2-1, reads DAMVIQNPRYQVTQFGKPVTLSCSQTLNHNVMYWYQQKSSQAPKLLFHYYDKDFNNEADTPDNFQSRRPNTSFCFLDIRSPGLGDTAMYLCATSREGMGLASYNEQFFGPGTRLTVL.